The rows below give T cell receptor beta chains drawn from one sample of a study of OX40 agonist ivuxolimab in advanced cancers. This table comes from immunoSEQ multiplex PCR, and its TCRdb copy is limited to in-frame clones, with some not included. The sample carries around 63,000 clones, around nine tenths recorded once. This sample comprised CD4+ or CD8+ T cells sorted from blood, obtained in a trial of the OX40 agonist ivuxolimab. These TCRs come from an adult with an advanced solid tumor such as melanoma, head and neck, liver or kidney cancer. The CDR3 runs from the conserved cysteine through the conserved F or W. Each record gives: J gene, clone size, V gene, D gene, CDR3 protein, CDR3 DNA. D genes are given only for firm matches. Clone size is stated in some rows and not others, as once, few, many or a class when expanded.

j_gene: TRBJ2-3
abundance: few
v_gene: TRBV6-1
d_gene: TRBD1
CDR3aa: CASSLDRGIDTQYF
CDR3nt: TGTGCCAGCAGTTTGGACAGGGGGATAGATACGCAGTATTTT

j_gene: TRBJ2-5
abundance: NA
v_gene: TRBV9
d_gene: NA
CDR3aa: CASSPSQETQYF
CDR3nt: TGTGCCAGCAGCCCTAGCCAAGAGACCCAGTACTTC

j_gene: TRBJ2-2
abundance: once
v_gene: TRBV5-1
d_gene: NA
CDR3aa: CASTESAGWGGELFF
CDR3nt: TGCGCCAGCACCGAATCAGCAGGGTGGGGCGGGGAGCTGTTTTTT

j_gene: TRBJ1-3
abundance: NA
v_gene: TRBV2
d_gene: TRBD1
CDR3aa: CASREGQGQKGNTIYF
CDR3nt: TGTGCCAGCAGGGAAGGACAGGGACAGAAAGGAAACACCATATATTTT

j_gene: TRBJ1-1
abundance: NA
v_gene: TRBV10-3
d_gene: NA
CDR3aa: CAISESGSSAVAFF
CDR3nt: TGTGCCATCAGTGAGTCGGGCAGTTCAGCAGTAGCTTTCTTT

j_gene: TRBJ2-2
abundance: NA
v_gene: TRBV6-4
d_gene: NA
CDR3aa: CASSRTGNTGELFF
CDR3nt: TGTGCCAGCAGCCGTACAGGGAACACCGGGGAGCTGTTTTTT

j_gene: TRBJ2-1
abundance: few
v_gene: TRBV19
d_gene: NA
CDR3aa: CASSIGWEGAYNEQFF
CDR3nt: TGTGCCAGTAGTATAGGTTGGGAGGGGGCCTACAATGAGCAGTTCTTC

j_gene: TRBJ1-3
abundance: NA
v_gene: TRBV28
d_gene: NA
CDR3aa: CASSFAGRGNTIYF
CDR3nt: TGTGCCAGCAGTTTCGCAGGGAGGGGAAACACCATATATTTT

j_gene: TRBJ2-3
abundance: NA
v_gene: TRBV28
d_gene: NA
CDR3aa: CASSTIDLRLLTDTQYF
CDR3nt: TGTGCCAGCAGTACAATCGACTTACGACTACTAACAGATACGCAGTATTTT

j_gene: TRBJ2-1
abundance: NA
v_gene: TRBV9
d_gene: TRBD2
CDR3aa: CASSTQGSSGSWGNEQFF
CDR3nt: TGTGCCAGCAGCACCCAGGGATCCAGCGGGAGTTGGGGAAATGAGCAGTTCTTC

j_gene: TRBJ2-2
abundance: NA
v_gene: TRBV7-9
d_gene: TRBD2
CDR3aa: CASWSGSTGELFF
CDR3nt: TGTGCCAGCTGGAGCGGGAGTACCGGGGAGCTGTTTTTT

j_gene: TRBJ2-5
abundance: NA
v_gene: TRBV5-1
d_gene: NA
CDR3aa: CASSSPTQETQYF
CDR3nt: TGCGCCAGCAGCTCACCTACACAAGAGACCCAGTACTTC

j_gene: TRBJ2-5
abundance: NA
v_gene: TRBV11-1
d_gene: TRBD2
CDR3aa: CASSRSGRAGETQYF
CDR3nt: TGTGCCAGCAGCCGGAGCGGGAGGGCGGGGGAGACCCAGTACTTC

j_gene: TRBJ2-1
abundance: NA
v_gene: TRBV30
d_gene: NA
CDR3aa: CAWSVRDPSKRKEQFF
CDR3nt: TGTGCCTGGAGTGTCCGGGACCCCTCGAAACGGAAAGAGCAGTTCTTC

j_gene: TRBJ2-2
abundance: NA
v_gene: TRBV11-3
d_gene: NA
CDR3aa: CASSFTYTGELFF
CDR3nt: TGTGCCAGCAGCTTTACATACACCGGGGAGCTGTTTTTT

j_gene: TRBJ1-6
abundance: NA
v_gene: TRBV11-3
d_gene: TRBD1
CDR3aa: CASSLGTGNSPLHF
CDR3nt: TGTGCCAGCAGCCTAGGGACAGGGAATTCACCCCTCCACTTT

j_gene: TRBJ2-1
abundance: once
v_gene: TRBV6-5
d_gene: TRBD2
CDR3aa: CASSYWGGSSYNEQFF
CDR3nt: TGTGCCAGCAGTTACTGGGGCGGGAGCTCCTACAATGAGCAGTTCTTC

j_gene: TRBJ2-1
abundance: once
v_gene: TRBV10-2
d_gene: NA
CDR3aa: CASSNTGGEFF
CDR3nt: TGCGCCAGCAGTAACACAGGGGGGGAGTTCTTC

j_gene: TRBJ2-2
abundance: NA
v_gene: TRBV2
d_gene: TRBD2
CDR3aa: CASSEWTSPTGELFF
CDR3nt: TGTGCCAGCAGTGAATGGACTAGTCCCACCGGGGAGCTGTTTTTT

j_gene: TRBJ1-5
abundance: few
v_gene: TRBV19
d_gene: NA
CDR3aa: CASSILGSSDQPQHF
CDR3nt: TGTGCCAGTAGTATTCTGGGTAGCTCCGATCAGCCCCAGCATTTT

j_gene: TRBJ2-1
abundance: NA
v_gene: TRBV10-3
d_gene: TRBD1
CDR3aa: CAISETRDRPYNEQFF
CDR3nt: TGTGCCATCAGTGAGACCCGGGACAGACCCTACAATGAGCAGTTCTTC

j_gene: TRBJ2-7
abundance: NA
v_gene: TRBV12-5
d_gene: NA
CDR3aa: CASGLVNQFHTPSYEQYF
CDR3nt: TGTGCTAGTGGTTTGGTAAATCAGTTTCACACCCCTTCCTACGAGCAGTACTTC

j_gene: TRBJ2-2
abundance: NA
v_gene: TRBV5-1
d_gene: NA
CDR3aa: CASSLGPSNTGELFF
CDR3nt: TGCGCCAGCAGCCTTGGACCCTCGAACACCGGGGAGCTGTTTTTT

j_gene: TRBJ1-2
abundance: NA
v_gene: TRBV2
d_gene: NA
CDR3aa: CASSETWAGSGNYGYTF
CDR3nt: TGTGCCAGCAGTGAAACTTGGGCAGGGAGTGGGAACTATGGCTACACCTTC

j_gene: TRBJ2-1
abundance: once
v_gene: TRBV9
d_gene: NA
CDR3aa: CASSPREPYNEQFF
CDR3nt: TGTGCCAGCAGCCCCCGTGAGCCCTACAATGAGCAGTTCTTC

j_gene: TRBJ2-5
abundance: NA
v_gene: TRBV5-1
d_gene: NA
CDR3aa: CASSENQETQYF
CDR3nt: TGCGCCAGCAGCGAAAATCAAGAGACCCAGTACTTC

j_gene: TRBJ2-1
abundance: NA
v_gene: TRBV27
d_gene: NA
CDR3aa: CASSFGRELSHEQFF
CDR3nt: TGTGCCAGCAGTTTTGGTCGGGAGTTGTCCCATGAGCAGTTCTTC

j_gene: TRBJ2-3
abundance: once
v_gene: TRBV11-3
d_gene: TRBD2
CDR3aa: CASSSSGTSGPGDTQYF
CDR3nt: TGTGCCAGCAGCTCATCCGGGACTAGCGGGCCCGGGGATACGCAGTATTTT

j_gene: TRBJ1-5
abundance: NA
v_gene: TRBV28
d_gene: NA
CDR3aa: CASSFKVKFNFYQPQHF
CDR3nt: TGTGCCAGCAGTTTTAAGGTTAAATTTAACTTTTATCAGCCCCAGCATTTT

j_gene: TRBJ2-2
abundance: once
v_gene: TRBV19
d_gene: TRBD2
CDR3aa: CASRKGLADTGELFF
CDR3nt: TGTGCCAGTAGGAAAGGACTAGCAGACACCGGGGAGCTGTTTTTT

j_gene: TRBJ1-1
abundance: once
v_gene: TRBV18
d_gene: NA
CDR3aa: CASSPRWGAGNTEAFF
CDR3nt: TGTGCCAGCTCACCACGGTGGGGGGCGGGAAACACTGAAGCTTTCTTT

j_gene: TRBJ2-7
abundance: NA
v_gene: TRBV27
d_gene: TRBD2
CDR3aa: CASSTRDYSFEQYF
CDR3nt: TGTGCCAGCAGTACCCGGGACTACTCCTTCGAGCAGTACTTC

j_gene: TRBJ1-2
abundance: NA
v_gene: TRBV11-3
d_gene: NA
CDR3aa: CASSSQGDAYGYTF
CDR3nt: TGTGCCAGCAGCTCCCAAGGCGACGCTTATGGCTACACCTTC